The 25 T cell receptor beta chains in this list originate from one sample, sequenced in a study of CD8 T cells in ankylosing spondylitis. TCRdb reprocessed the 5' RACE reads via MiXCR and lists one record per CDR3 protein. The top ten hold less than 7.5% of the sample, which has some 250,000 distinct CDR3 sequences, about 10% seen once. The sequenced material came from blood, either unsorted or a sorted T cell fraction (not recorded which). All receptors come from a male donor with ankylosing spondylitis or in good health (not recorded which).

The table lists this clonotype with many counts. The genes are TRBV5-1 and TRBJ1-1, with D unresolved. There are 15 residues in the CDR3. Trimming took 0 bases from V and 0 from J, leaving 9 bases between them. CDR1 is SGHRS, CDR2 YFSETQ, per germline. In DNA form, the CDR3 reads TGCGCCAGCAGCTTGGAGTCGACGGTGAACACTGAAGCTTTCTTT. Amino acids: CASSLESTVNTEAFF.

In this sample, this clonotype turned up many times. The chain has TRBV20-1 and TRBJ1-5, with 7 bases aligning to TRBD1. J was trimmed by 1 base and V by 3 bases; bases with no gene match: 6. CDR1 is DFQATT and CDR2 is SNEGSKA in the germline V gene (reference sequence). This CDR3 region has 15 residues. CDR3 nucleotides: TGCAGTGCTAGCGAACAGGGGTACAGCAATCAGCCCCAGCATTTT. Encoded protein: CSASEQGYSNQPQHF.

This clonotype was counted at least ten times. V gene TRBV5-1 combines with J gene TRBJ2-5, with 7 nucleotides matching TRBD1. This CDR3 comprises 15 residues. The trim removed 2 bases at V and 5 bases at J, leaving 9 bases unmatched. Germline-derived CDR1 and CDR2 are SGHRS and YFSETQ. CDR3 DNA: TGCGCCAGCAGCTTCGGGACAGTTGGAGTGGAGACCCAGTACTTC. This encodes CASSFGTVGVETQYF.

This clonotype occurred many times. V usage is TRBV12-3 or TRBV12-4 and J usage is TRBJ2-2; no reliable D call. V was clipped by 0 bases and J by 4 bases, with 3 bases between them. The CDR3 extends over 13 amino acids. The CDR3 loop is CASSLASTGELFF. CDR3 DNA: TGTGCCAGCAGTTTAGCCAGCACCGGGGAGCTGTTTTTT.

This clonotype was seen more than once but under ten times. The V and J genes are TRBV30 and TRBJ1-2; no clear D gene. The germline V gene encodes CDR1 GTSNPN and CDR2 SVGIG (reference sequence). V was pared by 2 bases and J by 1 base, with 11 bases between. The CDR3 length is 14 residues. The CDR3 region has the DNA TGTGCCTGGAGTTTGCGTCAGTATAACTATGGCTACACCTTC. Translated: CAWSLRQYNYGYTF.

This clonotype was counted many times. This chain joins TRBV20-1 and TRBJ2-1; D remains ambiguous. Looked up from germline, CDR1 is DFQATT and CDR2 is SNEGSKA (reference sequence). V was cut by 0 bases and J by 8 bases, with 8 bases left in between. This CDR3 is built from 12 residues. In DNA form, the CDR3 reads TGCAGTGCTAGAGATATCGGCTATGAGCAGTTCTTC. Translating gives CSARDIGYEQFF.

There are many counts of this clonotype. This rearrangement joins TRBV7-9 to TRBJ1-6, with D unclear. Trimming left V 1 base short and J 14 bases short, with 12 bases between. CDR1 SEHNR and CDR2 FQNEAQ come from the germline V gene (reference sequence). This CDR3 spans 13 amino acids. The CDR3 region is CASSLDGVGTLHF. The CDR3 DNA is TGTGCCAGCAGCTTAGATGGGGTCGGCACCCTCCACTTT.

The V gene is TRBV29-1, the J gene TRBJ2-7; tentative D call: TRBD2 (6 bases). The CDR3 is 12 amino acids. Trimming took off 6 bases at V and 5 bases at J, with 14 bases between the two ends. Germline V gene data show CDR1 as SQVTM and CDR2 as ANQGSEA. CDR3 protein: CSVRGIRDEQYF. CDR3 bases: TGCAGCGTACGGGGGATACGGGACGAGCAGTACTTC.

The CDR3 coding sequence is TGTGCCAGCCTACGGGATGACCGACACAGAGCTTTCTTT. Translation: CASLRDDRHRAFF. The chain has TRBV2 and TRBJ1-1; no definite D call. This CDR3 comprises 13 residues. Trimming stripped 8 bases from V and 10 bases from J, with 20 bases between. The V gene's germline CDR1 is SNHLY and CDR2 FYNNEI. Combining the CDR3 with reference TRBV2 and TRBJ1-1 gives the whole variable domain EPEVTQTPSHQVTQMGQEVILRCVPISNHLYFYWYRQILGQKVEFLVSFYNNEISEKSEIFDDQFSVERPDGSNFTLKIRSTKLEDSAMYFCASLRDDRHRAFFGQGTRLTVV.

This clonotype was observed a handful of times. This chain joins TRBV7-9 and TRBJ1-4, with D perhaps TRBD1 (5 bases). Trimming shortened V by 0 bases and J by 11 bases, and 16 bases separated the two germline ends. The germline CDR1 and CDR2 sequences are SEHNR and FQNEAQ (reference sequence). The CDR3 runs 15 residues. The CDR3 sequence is CASSLALWDSRKLFF. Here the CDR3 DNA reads TGTGCCAGCAGCTTAGCGCTCTGGGACTCGAGGAAACTGTTTTTT.

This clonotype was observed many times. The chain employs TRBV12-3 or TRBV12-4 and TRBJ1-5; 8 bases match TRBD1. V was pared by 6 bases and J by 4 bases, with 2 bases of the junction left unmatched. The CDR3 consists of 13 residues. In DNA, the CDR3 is TGTGCCAGCAGAGGACAGGGAAATCAGCCCCAGCATTTT. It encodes CASRGQGNQPQHF.

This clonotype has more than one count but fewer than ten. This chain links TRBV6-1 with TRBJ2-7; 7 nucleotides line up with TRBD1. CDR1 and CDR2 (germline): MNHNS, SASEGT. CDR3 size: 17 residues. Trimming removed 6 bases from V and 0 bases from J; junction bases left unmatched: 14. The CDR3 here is CASRREGFRDSSYEQYF. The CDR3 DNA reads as TGTGCCAGCAGACGAGAAGGATTCCGGGACAGCTCCTACGAGCAGTACTTC.

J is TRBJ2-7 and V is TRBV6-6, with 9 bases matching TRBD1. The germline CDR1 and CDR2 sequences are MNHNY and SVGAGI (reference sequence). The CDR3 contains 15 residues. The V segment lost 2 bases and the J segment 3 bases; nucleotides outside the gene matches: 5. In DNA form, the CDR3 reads TGTGCCAGCAGTTACCTGACAGGGGGGAGCTACGAGCAGTACTTC. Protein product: CASSYLTGGSYEQYF.

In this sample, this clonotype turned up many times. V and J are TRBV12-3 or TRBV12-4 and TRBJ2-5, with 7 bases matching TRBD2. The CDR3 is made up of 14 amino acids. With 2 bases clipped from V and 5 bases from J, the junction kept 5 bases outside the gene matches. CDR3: CASSLRGVEETQYF. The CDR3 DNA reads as TGTGCCAGCAGTTTACGGGGGGTGGAGGAGACCCAGTACTTC.

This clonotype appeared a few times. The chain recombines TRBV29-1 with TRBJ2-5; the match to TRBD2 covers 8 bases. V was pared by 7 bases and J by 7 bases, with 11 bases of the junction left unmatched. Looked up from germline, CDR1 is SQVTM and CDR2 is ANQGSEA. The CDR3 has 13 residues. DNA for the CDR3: TGCAGCGCCCAGGAAGCGGGAGAACGGACCCAGTACTTC. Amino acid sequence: CSAQEAGERTQYF.

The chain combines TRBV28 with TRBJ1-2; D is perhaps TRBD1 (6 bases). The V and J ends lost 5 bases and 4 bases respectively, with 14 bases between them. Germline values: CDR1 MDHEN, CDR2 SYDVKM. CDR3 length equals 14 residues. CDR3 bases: TGTGCCAGCAGTATTGGGACAAATCCCTATGGCTACACCTTC. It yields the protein CASSIGTNPYGYTF.

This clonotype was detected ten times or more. The CDR3 spells CSASPHPADSSYEQYF. CDR3 DNA: TGCAGTGCCTCACCCCACCCCGCCGACAGCTCCTACGAGCAGTACTTC. V is TRBV20-1 and J is TRBJ2-7; D is perhaps TRBD1 (5 bases). The CDR3 covers 16 residues. Per germline, CDR1 DFQATT and CDR2 SNEGSKA (reference sequence). Trimming left V 6 bases short and J 0 bases short, with 21 bases between.

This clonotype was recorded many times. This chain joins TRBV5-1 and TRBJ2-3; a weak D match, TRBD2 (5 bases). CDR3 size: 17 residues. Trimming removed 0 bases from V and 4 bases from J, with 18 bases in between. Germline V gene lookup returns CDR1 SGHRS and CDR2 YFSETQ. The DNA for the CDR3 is TGCGCCAGCAGCTTGGGAGGGCTGGTTGGAGCGGCAGATACGCAGTATTTT. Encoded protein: CASSLGGLVGAADTQYF.

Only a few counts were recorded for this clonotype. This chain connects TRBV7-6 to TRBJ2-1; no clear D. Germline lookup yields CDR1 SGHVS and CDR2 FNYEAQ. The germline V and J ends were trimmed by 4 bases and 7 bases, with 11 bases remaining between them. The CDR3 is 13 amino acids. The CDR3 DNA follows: TGTGCCAGCAGCTCCTATAGTCCGAATGAGCAGTTCTTC. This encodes CASSSYSPNEQFF.

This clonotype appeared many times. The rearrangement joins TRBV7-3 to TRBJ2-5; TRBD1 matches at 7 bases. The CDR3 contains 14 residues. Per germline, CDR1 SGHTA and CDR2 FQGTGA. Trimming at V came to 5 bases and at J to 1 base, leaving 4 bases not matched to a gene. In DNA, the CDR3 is TGTGCCAGCAGCCAGCAGGGGGTCCAAGAGACCCAGTACTTC. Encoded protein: CASSQQGVQETQYF. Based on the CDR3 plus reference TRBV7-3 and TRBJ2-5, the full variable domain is GAGVSQTPSNKVTEKGKYVELRCDPISGHTALYWYRQSLGQGPEFLIYFQGTGAADDSGLPNDRFFAVRPEGSVSTLKIQRTERGDSAVYLCASSQQGVQETQYFGPGTRLLVL.

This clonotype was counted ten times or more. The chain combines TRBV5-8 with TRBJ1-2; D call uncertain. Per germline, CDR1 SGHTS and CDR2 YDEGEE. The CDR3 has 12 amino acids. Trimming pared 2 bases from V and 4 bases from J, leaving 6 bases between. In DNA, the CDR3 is TGTGCCAGCAGCTTCAGTGGCTATGGCTACACCTTC. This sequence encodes CASSFSGYGYTF.

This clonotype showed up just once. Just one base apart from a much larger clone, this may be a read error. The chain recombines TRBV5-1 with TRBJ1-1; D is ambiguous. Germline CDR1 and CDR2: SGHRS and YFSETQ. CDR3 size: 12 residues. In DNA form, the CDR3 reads TGCGCCAGCAGCGGGGTGAAGACTGAAGCTTTCTTT. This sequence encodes CASSGVKTEAFF.

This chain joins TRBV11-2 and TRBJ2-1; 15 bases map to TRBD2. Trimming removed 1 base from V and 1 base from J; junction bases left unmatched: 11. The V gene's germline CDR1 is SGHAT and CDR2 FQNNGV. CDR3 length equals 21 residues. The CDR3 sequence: CASSLVGPWTSGGVSYNEQFF. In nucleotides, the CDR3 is TGTGCCAGCAGCTTAGTAGGGCCCTGGACTAGCGGGGGGGTATCCTACAATGAGCAGTTCTTC.

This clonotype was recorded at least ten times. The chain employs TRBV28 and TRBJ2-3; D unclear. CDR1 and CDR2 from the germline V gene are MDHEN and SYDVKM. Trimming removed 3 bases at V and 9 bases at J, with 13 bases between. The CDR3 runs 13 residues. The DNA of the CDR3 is TGTGCCAGCAGTTTGACGTTCACCGGAACGCAGTATTTT. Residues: CASSLTFTGTQYF.

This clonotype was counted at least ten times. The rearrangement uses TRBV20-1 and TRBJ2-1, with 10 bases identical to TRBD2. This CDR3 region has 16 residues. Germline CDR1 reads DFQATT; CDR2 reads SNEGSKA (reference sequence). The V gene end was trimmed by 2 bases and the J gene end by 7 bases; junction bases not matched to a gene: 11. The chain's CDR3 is CSARPDLAGVWNEQFF. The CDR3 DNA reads TGCAGTGCTAGACCGGACCTAGCGGGGGTTTGGAATGAGCAGTTCTTC.